The sequence of this T cell receptor beta chain was determined in a study of T cells of healthy individuals. One entry per CDR3 protein, called by TCRdb with MiXCR from the 5' RACE reads. The sample has 38,000 or so distinct CDR3 sequences; more than 4.5% are singletons. V was cut by 1 base and J by 10 bases, with 22 bases left in between. Germline V gives CDR1 LGHNA, CDR2 YNFKEQ. The CDR3 has 16 residues. This clonotype was observed at least ten times. The TCR comes from a human donor in good health. V usage is TRBV4-2 and J usage is TRBJ1-1; D gene uncertain. The CDR3 loop reads CASSQGRSVLQSGAFF. CDR3 DNA: TGTGCCAGCAGCCAAGGCCGATCAGTCCTACAGTCGGGAGCTTTCTTT.